Following are 14 T cell receptor beta chains from one sample sequenced in a study of metastatic and nonmetastatic thyroid tumors. The entire patient cohort was treatment-naive prior to thyroid surgery. MiXCR re-clonotyped the PCR reads for TCRdb. The sample has 23,000 or so clones, about a fifth seen once. The sequencing sample was made of blood. The receptors derive from a female donor with papillary thyroid cancer or a benign thyroid nodule (not recorded which). Some clones in this sample may be carry-over from other donors' samples.

This clone was observed at least ten times. The rearrangement links TRBV19 to TRBJ2-5; maybe TRBD2 (6 bases). Germline CDR1 and CDR2: LNHDA and SQIVND (reference sequence). The CDR3 has 14 residues. The ends were cut back, 7 bases at V and 5 bases at J, with 17 bases in the middle. The DNA of the CDR3 is TGTGCCAGTACCCAGGGAGGTCGGGAGGAGACCCAGTACTTC. It codes for CASTQGGREETQYF.

This clone was seen many times. The chain couples TRBV27 to TRBJ2-3; 7 nucleotides align to TRBD2. Germline CDR1 reads MNHEY; CDR2 reads SMNVEV (reference sequence). The V gene end was trimmed by 8 bases and the J gene end by 3 bases; junction bases not matched to a gene: 11. The CDR3 has 15 residues. The CDR3 DNA reads as TGTGCCAGCCTTAAAAGCGGGAAAGAGACAGATACGCAGTATTTT. It specifies CASLKSGKETDTQYF.

The rearrangement links TRBV6-2 or TRBV6-3 to TRBJ1-2; D unclear. The germline V gene has CDR1 MNHEY and CDR2 SVGEGT. The V end was cut by 3 bases, the J end by 2 bases, with 7 bases between. The CDR3 is 13 residues long. As DNA, the CDR3 is TGTGCCAGCAGTTATGGTTTCAACTATGGCTACACCTTC. Its translation is CASSYGFNYGYTF.

This clone was picked up many times. The J gene is TRBJ2-5, the V gene TRBV15, with D perhaps TRBD1 (7 bases). This CDR3 spans 16 amino acids. Germline V CDR1 and CDR2: LNHNV, YYDKDF (reference sequence). Deletions cut 1 base from V and 2 bases from J, with 14 bases between. Written as DNA, the CDR3 is TGTGCCACCAGCAGAGGCACCGGGGGACAGCAAGAGACCCAGTACTTC. It encodes CATSRGTGGQQETQYF.

This clone was detected only a few times. A read error is possible here, since a much larger clone lies one base away. This chain joins TRBV29-1 and TRBJ1-1; TRBD1 matches at 8 bases. The CDR3 sequence is 15 residues long. Germline lookup yields CDR1 SQVTM and CDR2 ANQGSEA. CDR3 nucleotides: TGCGGCGTCTTTTCCTTCAGGGGGCTGGTCACTGAAGCTTTCTTT. Encoded protein: CGVFSFRGLVTEAFF. The complete variable domain, with remaining parts taken from reference TRBV29-1 and TRBJ1-1, reads SAVISQKPSRDICQRGTSLTIQCQVDSQVTMMFWYRQQPGQSLTLIATANQGSEATYESGFVIDKFPISRPNLTFSTLTVSNMSPEDSSIYLCGVFSFRGLVTEAFFGQGTRLTVV.

The chain employs TRBV28 and TRBJ2-3; 8 nucleotides line up with TRBD1. Germline V CDR1 and CDR2: MDHEN, SYDVKM. The CDR3 length is 13 residues. V was pared by 7 bases and J by 6 bases, with 6 bases of the junction left unmatched. CDR3 region: CASNGQGRDTQYF. The CDR3 DNA follows: TGTGCCAGCAATGGACAGGGTAGGGATACGCAGTATTTT. Supplemented by reference TRBV28 and TRBJ2-3, the full variable domain reads DVKVTQSSRYLVKRTGEKVFLECVQDMDHENMFWYRQDPGLGLRLIYFSYDVKMKEKGDIPEGYSVSREKKERFSLILESASTNQTSMYLCASNGQGRDTQYFGPGTRLTVL.

The chain combines TRBV6-1 with TRBJ2-1; possibly TRBD2 for D (5 bases). Germline-derived CDR1 and CDR2 are MNHNS and SASEGT. CDR3 length: 14 amino acids. V shed 5 bases and J shed 6 bases, with 14 bases lying between them. The CDR3 coding sequence is TGTGCCAGCAGTCCACAGCGTGAGGGCAATGAGCAGTTCTTC. As protein: CASSPQREGNEQFF.

This clone was observed at least ten times. This may come from a read error, since a much larger clone is one base off. This sequence joins TRBV19 and TRBJ2-7, with TRBD1 matching over 7 bases. The CDR3 consists of 15 residues. The germline V gene encodes CDR1 LNHDA and CDR2 SQIVND (reference sequence). CDR3 coding DNA: TGTGCCAGTAGTTCGGACAGGATGCCTTCCTACGGGCAGTACTTC. As protein: CASSSDRMPSYGQYF.

This clone was seen a few times. Possible read error: a much larger clone is one base away. The CDR3 spells CASSLKAGDDQFF. The CDR3 DNA follows: TGTGCCAGCAGCTTAAAAGCGGGCGATGATCAGTTCTTC. The V gene is TRBV7-3, the J gene TRBJ2-1; weak D call: TRBD2 (6 bases). The CDR3 consists of 13 residues. Germline V gene sequence: CDR1 SGHTA, CDR2 FQGTGA.

This clone occurred many times. V and J are TRBV9 and TRBJ1-1; D call uncertain. Germline loops: CDR1 SGDLS, CDR2 YYNGEE. The V end lost 4 bases, the J end lost 0 bases, and 10 bases lay between the germline ends. The CDR3 has 14 residues. The CDR3 protein is CASSPIGMNTEAFF. CDR3 DNA: TGTGCCAGCAGCCCTATAGGGATGAACACTGAAGCTTTCTTT.

This clone was detected ten times or more. This chain uses TRBV24-1 with TRBJ2-1; D gene unclear. There are 12 residues in the CDR3. Trimming took 3 bases from V and 13 from J, leaving 12 bases between them. Germline V CDR1 and CDR2: KGHDR, SFDVKD. This CDR3 reads CATSDPSGLQFF. For the CDR3, the DNA is TGTGCCACCAGTGATCCTTCAGGTCTCCAGTTCTTC.

The rearrangement joins TRBV27 to TRBJ2-3, with D possibly being TRBD2 (5 bases). V lost 5 bases, J lost 4 bases, and 16 bases lay in between. Germline loops: CDR1 MNHEY, CDR2 SMNVEV (reference sequence). This CDR3 is built from 15 residues. The CDR3 region has the DNA TGTGCCAGCAGTGTGTCCCCGGGTAGCGCAGATACGCAGTATTTT. Protein product: CASSVSPGSADTQYF.

This clone was detected many times. V usage is TRBV2 and J usage is TRBJ1-4; 7 nucleotides align to TRBD1. The CDR3 is 15 amino acids. J lost 8 bases, V lost 4 bases, and 10 bases had no gene match. CDR1 SNHLY and CDR2 FYNNEI come from the germline V gene. The CDR3 DNA is TGTGCCAGCAGTGGACAGGGCCCGGTGGGAGAAAAACTGTTTTTT. This gives the protein CASSGQGPVGEKLFF. Combining the CDR3 with reference TRBV2 and TRBJ1-4 gives the whole variable domain EPEVTQTPSHQVTQMGQEVILRCVPISNHLYFYWYRQILGQKVEFLVSFYNNEISEKSEIFDDQFSVERPDGSNFTLKIRSTKLEDSAMYFCASSGQGPVGEKLFFGSGTQLSVL.

This clone was picked up many times. The rearrangement joins TRBV6-1 to TRBJ2-4; D is perhaps TRBD2 (5 bases). Germline V gene lookup returns CDR1 MNHNS and CDR2 SASEGT. This CDR3 has 13 amino acids. The V end lost 0 bases, the J end lost 5 bases, and 5 bases lay between the germline ends. The CDR3 here is CASSEAGENIQYF. As DNA, the CDR3 is TGTGCCAGCAGTGAAGCGGGAGAAAACATTCAGTACTTC.